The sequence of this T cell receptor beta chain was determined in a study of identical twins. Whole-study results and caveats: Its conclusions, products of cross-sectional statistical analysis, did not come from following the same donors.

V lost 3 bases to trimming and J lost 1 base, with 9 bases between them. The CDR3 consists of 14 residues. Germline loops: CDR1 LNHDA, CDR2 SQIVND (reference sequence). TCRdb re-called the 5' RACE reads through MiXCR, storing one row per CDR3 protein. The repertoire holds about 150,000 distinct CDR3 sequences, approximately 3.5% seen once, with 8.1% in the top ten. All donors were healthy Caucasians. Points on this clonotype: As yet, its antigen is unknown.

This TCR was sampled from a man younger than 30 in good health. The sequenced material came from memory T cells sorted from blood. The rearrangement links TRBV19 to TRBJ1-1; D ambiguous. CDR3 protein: CASSIAHGNTEAFF. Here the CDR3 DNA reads TGTGCCAGTAGTATTGCCCATGGGAACACTGAAGCTTTCTTT.